The TCR beta chain described here comes from a study of blood T cell repertoires in COVID-19. On the study more broadly: Sources were T cells, B-cell-depleted T cells, or PBMCs; the material itself was cDNA or gDNA.

Authors' methods: Nucleated cell number was recorded as an estimate derived from reference gene primer amplification. Profiling relied on immunoSEQ multiplex PCR, and the TCRdb table lists in-frame clones only, not all of them. The DNA was the basis for D and trimming; V, J and clone size are from that table. The data hold hundreds of thousands of clones, with 87% observed a single time. The Seattle patients joined while their infection was active and were tracked longitudinally afterward. The CDR3 loop spans 16 amino acids. CDR1 SGHRS and CDR2 YFSETQ come from the germline V gene. The ends were cut back, 2 bases at V and 1 base at J, with 15 bases in the middle.

The V call is TRBV5-1, the J call TRBJ1-1; unclear D gene. What was sequenced was peripheral blood. This receptor was obtained from a woman aged 55-70 years with COVID-19, enrolled during active disease. CDR3 region: CASSFDQTWQNTEAFF. The DNA of the CDR3 is TGCGCCAGCAGCTTCGATCAAACGTGGCAGAACACTGAAGCTTTCTTT.